This TCR beta chain was captured in a study of blood T cell repertoires in COVID-19. The table lists this clone with a few counts. The CDR3 is 14 residues long. V shed 4 bases and J shed 2 bases, with 9 bases lying between them. CDR1 and CDR2 from the germline V gene are SNHLY and FYNNEI. Measured with immunoSEQ multiplex PCR; TCRdb has only the in-frame clones, and not every one. The data contain 190,000 or so clones, around 87% of them seen just once; the ten biggest clones take up 2.7%. Sequenced material: peripheral blood. The chain joins TRBV2 to TRBJ1-5; no definite D call. This sequence was found in a man aged 40-49 years with active or convalescent COVID-19. CDR3 nucleotides: TGTGCCAGCAGTGGGGAGGGAGGCAATCAGCCCCAGCATTTT. Translated: CASSGEGGNQPQHF. Drawing the rest from reference TRBV2 and TRBJ1-5, the complete variable domain is EPEVTQTPSHQVTQMGQEVILRCVPISNHLYFYWYRQILGQKVEFLVSFYNNEISEKSEIFDDQFSVERPDGSNFTLKIRSTKLEDSAMYFCASSGEGGNQPQHFGDGTRLSIL.